This TCR beta chain was captured by sequencing in a study of shared clonotypes between healthy human individuals. Study information: Ranging from 18 to 49 in age, donors were two women and a few men.

Regarding the study as a whole: Clonotypes that were shared across four donors made up around 4.6% of naive CD4 clonotypes. Among non-shared clonotypes, generation probabilities were lower than among those shared by all four donors.

On this clone: The antigen is undetermined.

The V and J ends lost 0 bases and 0 bases respectively, with 8 bases between them. The CDR3 contains 15 residues. Germline V CDR1 and CDR2: MNHEY, SVGAGI. TCRdb's table, derived via immunoSEQ multiplex PCR, lists solely in-frame clones and lacks some. The table has about 1 million clones, more than 65% seen once. The rearrangement joins TRBV6-5 to TRBJ1-2; D may be TRBD1 (5 bases). This TCR was sampled from a man aged 18 to 30 in good health. Specimen: memory CD4+ T cells sorted from blood. Subset described: CD45RA-negative fraction. The CDR3 DNA reads as TGTGCCAGCAGTTACTCTGAGGGACCTAACTATGGCTACACCTTC. Translation gives CASSYSEGPNYGYTF.